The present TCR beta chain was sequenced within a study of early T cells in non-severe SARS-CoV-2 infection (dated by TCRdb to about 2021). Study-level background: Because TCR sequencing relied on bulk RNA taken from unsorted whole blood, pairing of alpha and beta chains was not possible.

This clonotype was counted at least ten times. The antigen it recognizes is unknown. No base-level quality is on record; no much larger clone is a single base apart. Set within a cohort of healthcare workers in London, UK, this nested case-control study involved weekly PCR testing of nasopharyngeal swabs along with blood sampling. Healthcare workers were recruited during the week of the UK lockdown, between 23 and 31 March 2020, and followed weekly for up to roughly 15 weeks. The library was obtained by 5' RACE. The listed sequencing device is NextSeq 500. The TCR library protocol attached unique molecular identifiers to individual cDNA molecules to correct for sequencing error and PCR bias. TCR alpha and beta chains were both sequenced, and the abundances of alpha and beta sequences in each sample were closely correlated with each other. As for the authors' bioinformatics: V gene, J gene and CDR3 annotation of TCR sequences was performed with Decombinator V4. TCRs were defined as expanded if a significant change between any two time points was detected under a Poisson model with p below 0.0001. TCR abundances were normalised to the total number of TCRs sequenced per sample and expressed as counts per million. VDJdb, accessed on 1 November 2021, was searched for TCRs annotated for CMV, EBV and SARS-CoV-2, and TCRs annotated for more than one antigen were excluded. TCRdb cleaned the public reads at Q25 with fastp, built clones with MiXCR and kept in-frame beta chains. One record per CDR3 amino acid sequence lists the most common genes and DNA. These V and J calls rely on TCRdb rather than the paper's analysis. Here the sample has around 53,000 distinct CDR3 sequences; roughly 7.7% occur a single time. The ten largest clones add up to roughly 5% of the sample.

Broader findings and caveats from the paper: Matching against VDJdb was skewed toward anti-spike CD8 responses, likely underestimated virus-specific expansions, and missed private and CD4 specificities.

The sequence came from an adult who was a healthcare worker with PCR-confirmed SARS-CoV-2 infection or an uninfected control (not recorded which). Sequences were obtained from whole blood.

This receptor has the CDR3 CASSIGGARAKNIQYF. The sequence in DNA is TGTGCCAGCAGTATAGGGGGCGCAAGGGCCAAAAACATTCAGTACTTC. The sequence joins TRBV6-2 or TRBV6-3 to TRBJ2-4; 7 bases in the junction line up with TRBD1. CDR3 length: 16 amino acids, cysteine to phenylalanine. Only the CDR3 DNA stays, 48 bases, in frame from base 1. The germline V gene specifies MNHEY as CDR1 and SVGEGT as CDR2. The junction shows trimming of 5 bases on V and 1 base on J, and the gene matches do not reach 8 bases of it.